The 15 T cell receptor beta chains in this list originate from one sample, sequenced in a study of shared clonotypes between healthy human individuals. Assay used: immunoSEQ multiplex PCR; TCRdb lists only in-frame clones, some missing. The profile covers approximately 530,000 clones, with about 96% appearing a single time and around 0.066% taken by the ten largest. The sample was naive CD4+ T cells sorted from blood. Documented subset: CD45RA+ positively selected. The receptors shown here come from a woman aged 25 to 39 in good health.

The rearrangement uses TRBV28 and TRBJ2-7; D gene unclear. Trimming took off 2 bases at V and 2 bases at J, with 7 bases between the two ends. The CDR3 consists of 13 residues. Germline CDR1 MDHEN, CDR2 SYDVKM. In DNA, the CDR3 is TGTGCCAGCAGTTTAAAGGTGCCCTACGAGCAGTACTTC. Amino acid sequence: CASSLKVPYEQYF.

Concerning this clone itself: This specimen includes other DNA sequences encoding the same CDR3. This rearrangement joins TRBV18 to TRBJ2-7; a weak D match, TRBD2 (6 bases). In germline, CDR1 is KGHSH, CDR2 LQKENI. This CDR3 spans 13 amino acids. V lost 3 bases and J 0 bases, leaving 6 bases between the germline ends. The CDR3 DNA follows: TGTGCCAGCTCACCCGGGGGCTCCTACGAGCAGTACTTC. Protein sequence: CASSPGGSYEQYF.

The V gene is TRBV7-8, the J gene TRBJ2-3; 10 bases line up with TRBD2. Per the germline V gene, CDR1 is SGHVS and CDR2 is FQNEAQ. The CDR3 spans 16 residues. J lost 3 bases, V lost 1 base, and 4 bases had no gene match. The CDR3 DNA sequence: TGTGCCAGCAGCTTAGATCTAGCGGGAGCAACAGATACGCAGTATTTT. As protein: CASSLDLAGATDTQYF.

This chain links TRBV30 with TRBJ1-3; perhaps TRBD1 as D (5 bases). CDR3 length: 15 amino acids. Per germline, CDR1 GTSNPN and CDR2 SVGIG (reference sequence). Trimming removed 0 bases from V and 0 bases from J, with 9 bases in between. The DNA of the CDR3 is TGTGCCTGGAGTGTGGGGCCGAGCTCTGGAAACACCATATATTTT. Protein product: CAWSVGPSSGNTIYF.

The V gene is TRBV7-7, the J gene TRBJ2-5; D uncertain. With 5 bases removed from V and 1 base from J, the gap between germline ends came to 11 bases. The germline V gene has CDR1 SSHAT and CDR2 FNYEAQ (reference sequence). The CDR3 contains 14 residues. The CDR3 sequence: CASSPGPIQETQYF. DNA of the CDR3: TGTGCCAGCAGCCCGGGCCCGATCCAAGAGACCCAGTACTTC.

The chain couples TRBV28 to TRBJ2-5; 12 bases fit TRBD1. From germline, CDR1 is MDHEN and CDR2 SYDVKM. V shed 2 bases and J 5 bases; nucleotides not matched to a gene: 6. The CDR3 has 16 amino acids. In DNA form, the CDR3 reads TGTGCCAGCAGTTTAGGAGGGACAGGGGGCAGGGAGACCCAGTACTTC. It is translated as CASSLGGTGGRETQYF.

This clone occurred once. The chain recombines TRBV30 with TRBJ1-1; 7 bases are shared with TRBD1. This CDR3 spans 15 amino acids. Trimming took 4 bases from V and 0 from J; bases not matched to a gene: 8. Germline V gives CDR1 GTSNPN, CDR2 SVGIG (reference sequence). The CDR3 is CAWTTRTGVNTEAFF. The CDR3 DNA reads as TGTGCCTGGACCACCAGGACAGGCGTGAACACTGAAGCTTTCTTT.

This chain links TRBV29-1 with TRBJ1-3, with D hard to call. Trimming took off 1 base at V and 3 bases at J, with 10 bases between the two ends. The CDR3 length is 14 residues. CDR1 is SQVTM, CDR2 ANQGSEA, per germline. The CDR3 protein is CSVEGAEFGNTIYF. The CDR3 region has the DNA TGCAGCGTTGAAGGTGCGGAATTTGGAAACACCATATATTTT.

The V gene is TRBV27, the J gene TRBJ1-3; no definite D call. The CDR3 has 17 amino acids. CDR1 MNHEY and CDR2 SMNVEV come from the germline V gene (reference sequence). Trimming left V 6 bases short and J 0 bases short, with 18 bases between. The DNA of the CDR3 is TGTGCCAGCAGCCAAATAGGAACACGGGGCTCTGGAAACACCATATATTTT. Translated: CASSQIGTRGSGNTIYF.

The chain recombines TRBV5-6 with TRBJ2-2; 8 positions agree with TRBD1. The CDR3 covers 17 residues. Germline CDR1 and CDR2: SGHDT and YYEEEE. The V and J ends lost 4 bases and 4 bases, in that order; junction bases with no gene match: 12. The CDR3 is CASSGLPGQAGTGELFF. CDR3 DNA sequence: TGTGCCAGCAGCGGACTCCCGGGACAGGCCGGCACCGGGGAGCTGTTTTTT.

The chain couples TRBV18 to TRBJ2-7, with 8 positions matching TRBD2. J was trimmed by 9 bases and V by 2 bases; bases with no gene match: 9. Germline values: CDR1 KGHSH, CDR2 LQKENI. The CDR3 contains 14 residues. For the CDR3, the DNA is TGTGCCAGCTCACCAGGGACTAGTGTAGGCGGGCAGTACTTC. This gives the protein CASSPGTSVGGQYF.

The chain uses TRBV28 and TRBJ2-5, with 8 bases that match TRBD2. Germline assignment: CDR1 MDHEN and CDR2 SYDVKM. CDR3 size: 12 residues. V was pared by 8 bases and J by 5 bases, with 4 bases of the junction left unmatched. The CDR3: CASLKRGETQYF. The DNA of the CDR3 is TGTGCCAGCCTGAAGCGGGGGGAGACCCAGTACTTC.

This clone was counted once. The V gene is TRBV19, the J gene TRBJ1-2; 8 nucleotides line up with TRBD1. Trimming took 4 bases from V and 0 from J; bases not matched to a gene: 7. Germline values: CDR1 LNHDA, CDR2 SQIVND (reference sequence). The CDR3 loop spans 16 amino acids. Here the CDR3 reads CASSTDRGTSNYGYTF. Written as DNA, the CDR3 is TGTGCCAGTAGTACTGACAGGGGCACTTCTAACTATGGCTACACCTTC.

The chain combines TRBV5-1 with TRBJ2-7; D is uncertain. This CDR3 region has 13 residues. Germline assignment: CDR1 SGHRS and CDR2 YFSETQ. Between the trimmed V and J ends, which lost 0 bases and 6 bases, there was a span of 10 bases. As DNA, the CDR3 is TGCGCCAGCAGCTTGGTGGTAGGTCTCGAGCAGTACTTC. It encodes CASSLVVGLEQYF.

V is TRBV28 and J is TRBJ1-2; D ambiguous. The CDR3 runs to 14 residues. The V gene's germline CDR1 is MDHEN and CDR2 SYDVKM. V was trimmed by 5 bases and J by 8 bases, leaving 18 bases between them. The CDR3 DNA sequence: TGTGCCAGCAGTCAACAGCCTGTAGCTATGGGCTACACCTTC. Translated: CASSQQPVAMGYTF.